This T cell receptor (beta chain) was obtained from a study of naive and memory T cell subsets. Study observations and caveats: The RNA method is potentially sensitive to activation and differentiation changes.

Blood and skin TCR RNA was reverse transcribed with alpha and beta constant primers. Four PCR rounds used nested alpha and beta constant region primers plus the SP2 primer. TCRdb reanalysed the 5' RACE reads using MiXCR and keeps one entry per CDR3 protein. Altogether 20,000 to 30,000 distinct CDR3 sequences are present, around 21% being singletons, with the ten largest covering approximately 1.7%. RNA was extracted from approximately 2.6 ml of whole blood of healthy adults. An oligonucleotide containing a UMI was ligated to the 3' end of TCR cDNA. Reverse transcription used DNase-treated unsorted total RNA, aiming for about 1 to 1000 ng. Sample share makes this clonotype medium-sized (0.01 to 0.1%). Its specificity is unknown. The receptor was isolated from a female donor in good health.

The CDR3, as DNA: TGTGCCAGCAGCTTAATTCAGGGTGCCGAGACCCAGTACTTC. It translates to CASSLIQGAETQYF. V usage is TRBV7-9 and J usage is TRBJ2-5, with D maybe TRBD1 (5 bases). The CDR3 covers 14 residues. CDR1 and CDR2 from the germline V gene are SEHNR and FQNEAQ (reference sequence). Trimming took off 2 bases at V and 5 bases at J, with 12 bases between the two ends.